This T cell receptor (beta chain) is drawn from a study of T cells in Graves' hyperthyroidism and ophthalmopathy. Across the whole study: Peripheral blood was acquired at first diagnosis, ahead of any therapy whatsoever.

From germline, CDR1 is MNHEY and CDR2 SVGAGI. CDR3 size: 16 residues. V was clipped by 10 bases and J by 6 bases, with 27 bases between them. This clonotype was detected ten times or more. Active moderate-to-severe ophthalmopathy, Clinical Activity Score at least 3, NOSPECS at least 4, under 3 months' duration. Amplification yielded TCR beta CDR3 regions, with RNA transcripts as the source. In the first-round RT-PCR of the TCR CDR3, the HTBI primer set was used. TCRdb re-analysed the multiplex PCR reads in MiXCR, keeping a single row per CDR3 protein. This table has approximately 610,000 distinct CDR3 sequences, roughly 15% appearing once.

The receptor's source is a woman aged 40 to 55 with Graves' ophthalmopathy. This rearrangement joins TRBV6-5 to TRBJ1-2; D not resolved. Input material: blood. The CDR3 loop is CANVTSLRKNPNGYTF. Written as DNA, the CDR3 is TGTGCCAACGTAACTTCCCTCAGGAAGAACCCTAATGGCTACACCTTC.